This T cell receptor (beta chain) was identified in a study of Ad26.COV2.S vaccination and SARS-CoV-2 variants. Study-level background: Donor was assigned to the Ad26.COV2.S arm of trial COV1001. Whole-study findings and limits: Responses of T cells in total may have been underestimated by the TCR breadth and depth analyses. While placebo recipients had lower spike-specific TCR breadth, vaccine recipients had more.

The treatment: over 15 received Ad26.COV2.S at low or high dose, single or two shots; 5 received placebo; per-sample allocation not given. Sampling was done on day 63 after the first vaccine or placebo injection. Donation was by an adult aged 18-55 years who was in Boston. Of note for this clone: Its target is not known.

Germline values: CDR1 SQVTM, CDR2 ANQGSEA. Trimming removed 4 bases at V and 0 bases at J, with 8 bases between. The CDR3 runs 13 residues. TCRdb's copy holds only in-frame clones and misses some; the assay was immunoSEQ multiplex PCR. The table includes around 300,000 clones, roughly 90% detected once. The sequenced sample was peripheral blood, obtained in a trial of Ad26.COV2.S vaccine versus placebo. This chain connects TRBV29-1 to TRBJ2-3; D uncertain. The source of this sequence is a person between 18 and 65 years old who received the Ad26.COV2.S COVID-19 vaccine or a placebo. The CDR3 DNA is TGCAGCGTTGTGCCGATTAGCACAGATACGCAGTATTTT. Amino acid sequence: CSVVPISTDTQYF.